This T cell receptor beta chain was sequenced during a study of long-term antiretroviral therapy in people with HIV. This CDR3 is built from 15 residues. Germline lookup yields CDR1 MNHEY and CDR2 SMNVEV (reference sequence). The germline V and J ends were trimmed by 1 base and 8 bases, with 14 bases remaining between them. Samples were assayed with immunoSEQ v3.0 at survey level. TCRdb keeps only in-frame clones here, not all; method: immunoSEQ multiplex PCR. The top ten hold under 5.5% of the sample, which has 25,000 to 35,000 clones, just over 90% seen once. The chain combines TRBV27 with TRBJ1-4; weak D call: TRBD1 (5 bases). This receptor was taken from a man younger than 35 with HIV. The sequencing here drew on unsorted PBMCs, taken 3.1 years after starting antiretroviral therapy. CDR3 nucleotides: TGTGCCAGCAGTTTATACGGGGGTATAGGGGAAAAACTGTTTTTT. Amino acids: CASSLYGGIGEKLFF.